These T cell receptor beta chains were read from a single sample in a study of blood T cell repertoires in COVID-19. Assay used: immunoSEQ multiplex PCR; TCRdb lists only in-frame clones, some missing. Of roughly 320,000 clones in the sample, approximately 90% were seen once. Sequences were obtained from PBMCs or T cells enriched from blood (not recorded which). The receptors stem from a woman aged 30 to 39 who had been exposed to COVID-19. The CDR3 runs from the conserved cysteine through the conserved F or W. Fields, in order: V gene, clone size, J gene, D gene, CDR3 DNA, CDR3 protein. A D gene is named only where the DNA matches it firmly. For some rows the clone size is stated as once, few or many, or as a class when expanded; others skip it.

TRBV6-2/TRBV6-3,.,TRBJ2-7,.,TGTGCCAGCAGCCGGGACTTCCTAAACTACGAGCAGTACTTC,CASSRDFLNYEQYF
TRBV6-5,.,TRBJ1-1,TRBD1,TGTGCCAGCAGTTACGCCTGGACAGGGATTGGAGCTTTCTTT,CASSYAWTGIGAFF
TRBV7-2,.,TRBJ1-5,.,TGTGCCAGCAGCTTAGCACAGGGTGGTCAGCCCCAGCATTTT,CASSLAQGGQPQHF
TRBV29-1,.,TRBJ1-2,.,TGCAGCGTTGACCGGGGTACCCGCTACACCTTC,CSVDRGTRYTF
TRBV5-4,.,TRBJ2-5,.,TGTGCCAGCAGCTTGGGGACTATGGAGACCCAGTACTTC,CASSLGTMETQYF
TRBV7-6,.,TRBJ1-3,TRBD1,TGTGCCAGCAGCCTAAACTACAGGGGGGCTGGAAACACCATATATTTT,CASSLNYRGAGNTIYF
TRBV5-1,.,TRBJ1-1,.,TGCGCCAGCAGCTTGGCCAGTATGCGGGACACTGAAGCTTTCTTT,CASSLASMRDTEAFF
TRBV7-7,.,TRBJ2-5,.,TGTGCCAGCAGCTTAGGGTACAGGTCCCGTCGGGGGGAGACCCAGTACTTC,CASSLGYRSRRGETQYF
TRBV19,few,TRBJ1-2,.,TGTGCCAGTAGTATGGCGGCCAGGGGCGATGGCTACACCTTC,CASSMAARGDGYTF
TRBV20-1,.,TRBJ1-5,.,TGCAGTGCTAGTAGGGGCTATAGCAATCAGCCCCAGCATTTT,CSASRGYSNQPQHF
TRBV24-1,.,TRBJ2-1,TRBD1,TGTGCCACCAGTGATCCTACAGGGGAACCCTACAATGAGCAGTTCTTC,CATSDPTGEPYNEQFF
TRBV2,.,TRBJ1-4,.,TGTGCCAGCAGGGGGCTAGGGGAAAAACTGTTTTTT,CASRGLGEKLFF
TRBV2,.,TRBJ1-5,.,TGTGCCAGCAGAGCAACAGGGATTCAGCCCCAGCATTTT,CASRATGIQPQHF